This T cell receptor beta chain was recovered during a study of chemoradiotherapy in HPV16-positive cancers. Study context: A couple of HPV16-positive patients' cells yielded candidate HPV-specific clones and common motifs. Study outcomes and limitations: Functional assays defining HPV-specific T cells used only a couple of HPV16-positive patients. Non-HPV-specific T cells did not expand in tumors during treatment, whereas candidate HPV-specific clones and E7-related motifs did.

The protocol was immunoSEQ multiplex PCR, while the TCRdb copy is restricted to in-frame clones and leaves out a portion. The data hold tens of thousands of clones, with approximately 87% observed a single time. Note on this clone: Its antigen is not known.

Samples were taken several times over chemoradiotherapy. This sequence originates from a human donor with HPV-associated anogenital cancer. Sequenced here: blood, sampled from a patient who underwent chemoradiotherapy.

The CDR3 is CASSFGTIQFF. The CDR3 bases are TGTGCCAGCAGCTTTGGAACCATCCAGTTCTTC. This chain connects TRBV7-3 to TRBJ2-1, with no clear D. CDR1 and CDR2 from the germline V gene are SGHTA and FQGTGA. The length of the CDR3 is 11 residues. Trimming took 3 bases from V and 13 from J, leaving 10 bases between them. The full variable domain, completed using reference TRBV7-3 and TRBJ2-1, is GAGVSQTPSNKVTEKGKYVELRCDPISGHTALYWYRQSLGQGPEFLIYFQGTGAADDSGLPNDRFFAVRPEGSVSTLKIQRTERGDSAVYLCASSFGTIQFFGPGTRLTVL.